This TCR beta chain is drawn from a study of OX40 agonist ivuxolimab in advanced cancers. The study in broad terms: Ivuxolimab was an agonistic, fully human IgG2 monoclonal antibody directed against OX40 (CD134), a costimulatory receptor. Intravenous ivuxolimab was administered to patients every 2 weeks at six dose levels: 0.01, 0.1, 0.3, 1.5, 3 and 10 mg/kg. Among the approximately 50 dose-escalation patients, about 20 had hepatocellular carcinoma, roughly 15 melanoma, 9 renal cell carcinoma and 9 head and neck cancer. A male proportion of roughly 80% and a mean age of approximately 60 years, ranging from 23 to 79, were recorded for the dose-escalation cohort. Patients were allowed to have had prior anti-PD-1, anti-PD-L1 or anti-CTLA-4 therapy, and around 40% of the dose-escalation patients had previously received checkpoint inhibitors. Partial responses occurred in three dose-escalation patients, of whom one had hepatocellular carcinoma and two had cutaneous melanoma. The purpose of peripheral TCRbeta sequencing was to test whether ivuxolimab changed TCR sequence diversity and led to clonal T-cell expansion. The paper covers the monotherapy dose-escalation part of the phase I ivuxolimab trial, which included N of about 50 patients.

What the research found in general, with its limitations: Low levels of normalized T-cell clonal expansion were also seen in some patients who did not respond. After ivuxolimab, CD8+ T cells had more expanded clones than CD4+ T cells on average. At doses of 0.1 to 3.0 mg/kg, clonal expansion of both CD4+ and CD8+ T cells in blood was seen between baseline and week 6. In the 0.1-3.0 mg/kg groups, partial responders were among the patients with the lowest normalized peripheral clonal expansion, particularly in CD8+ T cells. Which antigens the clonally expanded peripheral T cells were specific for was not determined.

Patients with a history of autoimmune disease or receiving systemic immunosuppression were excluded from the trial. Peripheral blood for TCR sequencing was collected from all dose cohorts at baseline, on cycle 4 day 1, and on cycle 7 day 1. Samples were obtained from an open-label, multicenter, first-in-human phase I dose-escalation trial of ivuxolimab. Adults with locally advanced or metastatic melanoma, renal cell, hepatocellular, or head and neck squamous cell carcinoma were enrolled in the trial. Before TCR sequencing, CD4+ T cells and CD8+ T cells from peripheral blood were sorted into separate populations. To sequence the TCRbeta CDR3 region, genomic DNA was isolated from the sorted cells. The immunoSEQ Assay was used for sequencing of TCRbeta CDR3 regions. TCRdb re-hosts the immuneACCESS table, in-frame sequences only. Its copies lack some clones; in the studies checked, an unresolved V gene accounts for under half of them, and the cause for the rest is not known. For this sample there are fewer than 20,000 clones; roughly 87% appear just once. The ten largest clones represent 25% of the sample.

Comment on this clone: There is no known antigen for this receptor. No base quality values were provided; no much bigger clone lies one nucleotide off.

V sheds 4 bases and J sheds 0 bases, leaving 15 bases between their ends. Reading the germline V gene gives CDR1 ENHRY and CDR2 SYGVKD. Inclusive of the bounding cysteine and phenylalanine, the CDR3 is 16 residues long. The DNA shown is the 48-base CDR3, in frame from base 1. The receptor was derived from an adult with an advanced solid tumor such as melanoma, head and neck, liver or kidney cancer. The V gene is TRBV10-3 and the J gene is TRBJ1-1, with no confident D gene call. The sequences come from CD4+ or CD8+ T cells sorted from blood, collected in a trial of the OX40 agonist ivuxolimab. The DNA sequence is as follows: TGTGCCATCAGTGGGGCCAGAAGAGGCATGAACACTGAAGCTTTCTTT. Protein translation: CAISGARRGMNTEAFF.